One T cell receptor beta chain is described in this entry. Its target is unknown. As to treatment: roughly ten-day PBMC culture with coronavirus spike peptide pools or control peptides (ViraFEST assay). CDR3 size: 12 residues. Germline assignment: CDR1 SNHLY and CDR2 FYNNEI. J lost 11 bases, V lost 7 bases, and 11 bases had no gene match. This record belongs to a study of vaccination and CD4 T cells after COVID-19. Study summary: Two doses of either BNT162b2 or mRNA-1273 vaccine were given to participants.

Cultured CD4+ T cell DNA was sequenced using the Oncomine TCR Beta short-read assay. TCRdb re-derived calls from the PCR reads in MiXCR, one entry per CDR3 protein. The repertoire holds around 15,000 distinct CDR3 sequences, with roughly 50% as singletons. The receptor was derived from a human donor who had recovered from COVID-19. The source material was CD4+ T cells from blood, cultured in vitro. The chain combines TRBV2 with TRBJ2-7, with 7 bases identical to TRBD1. The DNA for the CDR3 is TGTGCCAGCACCGGACAGGACCTACTAAAGTACTTC. This gives the protein CASTGQDLLKYF.